The rows below give T cell receptor beta chains drawn from one sample of a study of T cell changes during pregnancy in multiple sclerosis. Data came from immunoSEQ multiplex PCR; TCRdb stores just in-frame clones and leaves some out. The sample lists approximately 34,000 clones, 85% to 90% occurring once. The sequencing here drew on CD8+ T cells from peripheral blood mononuclear cells, taken after pregnancy. All receptors derive from a female donor with multiple sclerosis, enrolled in a pregnancy study. Each CDR3 is given with its conserved first and last residue. D genes are given only for firm matches. Only part of the rows carry a size: once, few, many, or a class if the clone is expanded.

once	TRBV29-1	TRBD2	CSVESGGEYNEQFF
-	TRBV6-4	-	CASSDSTVSNTGELFF
-	TRBV6-5	TRBD1	CASSYVGQGINEQFF
-	TRBV9	-	CASNSLGGEQYF
-	TRBV30	TRBD1	CAWSVLTDRFNYGYTF
once	TRBV4-2	-	CASSPRELGGVEDIQYF
-	TRBV5-6	TRBD1	CASSSNGAGTGRSEQYF
-	TRBV10-1	-	CASSGEGRGRPETQYF
-	TRBV7-9	-	CASSTGHLPPSYF
-	TRBV6-5	TRBD1	CASSLDRGGLNEQFF
-	TRBV9	TRBD1	CASSVGGQGGSYGYTF
many	TRBV7-6	TRBD1	CASSSRDREDEQYF
-	TRBV19	-	CATDGRGNIQYF
-	TRBV19	-	CASSIKIQLVLASYEQYF
-	TRBV6-1	-	CASREPYGYTF
medium-sized	TRBV11-2	-	CASSFTDEQFF
-	TRBV6-5	-	CASSYGGLNGYTF
-	TRBV19	-	CASSDRNRDNEQFF
-	TRBV7-9	-	CASSLSTGQNTEAFF
-	TRBV7-2	-	CASSLGTSHQPQHF
once	TRBV11-3	TRBD1	CASSLGQGSIAFF
-	TRBV4-3	TRBD1	CASSPHRGLYNEQFF
-	TRBV4-2	TRBD2	CASSQGMELAGEDTQYF
-	TRBV4-1	-	CASSQVPVGADNYGYTF
-	TRBV6-1	-	CASSASVEYNEQFF
-	TRBV29-1	TRBD1	CSVGQGTNYGYTF
-	TRBV5-4	-	CASSSDSYNEQFF
-	TRBV4-1	TRBD2	CASSPGTSGGRDEQYF
-	TRBV10-3	TRBD1	CAISARTGATLEAFF
-	TRBV14	-	CASSPRGFEGKTEAFF
-	TRBV28	-	CASTFGGQHQPQHF